Listed below are T cell receptor beta chains from one sample, sequenced in a study of shared clonotypes between healthy human individuals. Generated by immunoSEQ multiplex PCR, the TCRdb table keeps only in-frame clones and is missing some. The sample holds fewer than 3 million clones; around 93% are singletons and the top ten take about 0.41%. The sample taken for sequencing was naive CD4+ T cells from PBMCs. The receptor source for this set is a man between 18 and 29 years old in good health. Some clones in this sample may be carry-over from other donors' samples. The CDR3 runs from the conserved cysteine through the conserved F or W. Fields, in order: J gene, clone size, D gene, V gene, CDR3 protein, CDR3 DNA. D genes are given only for firm matches. For some rows the clone size is stated as once, few or many, or as a class when expanded; others skip it.

TRBJ2-1 - - TRBV14 CASSQGADNEQFF TGTGCCAGCAGCCAAGGAGCAGACAATGAGCAGTTCTTC
TRBJ2-7 - TRBD2 TRBV11-2 CASARASGDYEQYF TGTGCCAGCGCCCGGGCTAGCGGAGACTACGAGCAGTACTTC
TRBJ2-1 - - TRBV29-1 CSVEGGILF TGCAGCGTTGAGGGGGGAATTCTCTTC
TRBJ1-2 few - TRBV6-1 CASKDSVYGYTF TGTGCCAGCAAAGACAGCGTCTATGGCTACACCTTC
TRBJ2-3 - - TRBV6-6 CASSHTGQDTQYF TGTGCCAGCAGTCATACAGGGCAAGATACGCAGTATTTT
TRBJ1-1 - - TRBV7-4 CASSLALGLGVGRTEAFF TGTGCCAGCAGCTTAGCCCTTGGTCTGGGGGTAGGACGGACTGAAGCTTTCTTT
TRBJ1-1 - - TRBV19 CASNHRSVPPGNTEAFF TGTGCCAGTAACCACCGTTCGGTGCCCCCAGGGAACACTGAAGCTTTCTTT
TRBJ2-2 - - TRBV15 CATSRGGEHTGELFF TGTGCCACCAGCAGAGGGGGAGAACACACCGGGGAGCTGTTTTTT
TRBJ2-5 - - TRBV13 CASSFRPSETQYF TGTGCCAGCAGCTTCCGGCCGTCGGAGACCCAGTACTTC
TRBJ1-2 - - TRBV10-3 CAIGQRGAWSYTF TGTGCCATCGGACAGCGGGGGGCTTGGAGCTACACCTTC
TRBJ2-1 - - TRBV6-5 CASRSGRSSYNEQFF TGTGCCAGCAGGTCGGGCCGGAGTTCTTACAATGAGCAGTTCTTC
TRBJ1-1 - - TRBV10-2 CASSSGAAGNTEAFF TGCGCCAGCAGTTCGGGGGCGGCGGGGAACACTGAAGCTTTCTTT
TRBJ2-1 once - TRBV19 CASARDSSYNEQFF TGTGCGTCGGCCCGGGATAGCTCCTACAATGAGCAGTTCTTC
TRBJ2-3 - TRBD2 TRBV28 CASRTSGASYTDTQYF TGTGCCAGCAGGACTAGCGGGGCATCCTACACAGATACGCAGTATTTT
TRBJ2-7 - - TRBV29-1 CSVLLSYEQYF TGCAGCGTTCTGCTGTCCTACGAGCAGTACTTC
TRBJ2-7 - TRBD1 TRBV6-5 CASSYMRGPYEQYF TGTGCCAGCAGTTACATGAGGGGGCCCTACGAGCAGTACTTC
TRBJ2-7 once - TRBV11-2 CASSSYGSSYEQYF TGTGCCAGCAGCTCCTACGGGAGCTCCTACGAGCAGTACTTC
TRBJ2-7 - TRBD1 TRBV10-1 CASSAGTGPGDEQYF TGCGCCAGCAGTGCCGGGACAGGACCGGGGGACGAGCAGTACTTC